This entry lists 4 T cell receptor beta chains sequenced from one sample in a study of blood T cell repertoires in COVID-19. Some clones are missing from TCRdb's copy, which holds only in-frame ones; the method was immunoSEQ multiplex PCR. The repertoire holds around 200,000 clones, with 85% as singletons. Sequenced material: PBMCs or T cells enriched from blood (not recorded which). The receptors were sampled from a man aged 35-49 years who had recovered from COVID-19.

The V gene is TRBV3-1 (or the pseudogene TRBV3-2), the J gene TRBJ1-4, with D possibly TRBD1 on 6 matching bases. The CDR3 is made up of 13 amino acids. Germline CDR1 reads LGHDT; CDR2 reads YNNKEL (reference sequence). V lost 5 bases and J 8 bases, leaving 12 bases between the germline ends. CDR3 residues: CASSTQGYEKLFF. The CDR3 DNA follows: TGTGCCAGCAGCACACAGGGTTACGAAAAACTGTTTTTT.

J is TRBJ2-3 and V is TRBV11-2; possibly TRBD2 for D (5 bases). Germline-derived CDR1 and CDR2 are SGHAT and FQNNGV. The V end lost 5 bases, the J end lost 2 bases, and 11 bases lay between the germline ends. The CDR3 runs 14 residues. CDR3 in amino acids: CASSNDYHTDTQYF. The DNA of the CDR3 is TGTGCCAGCAGCAACGACTATCACACAGATACGCAGTATTTT.

J is TRBJ2-5 and V is TRBV7-8; 12 positions agree with TRBD2. The germline V gene encodes CDR1 SGHVS and CDR2 FQNEAQ. Germline trimming cut 0 bases from V and 5 bases from J; bases unmatched to any gene: 4. This CDR3 is 16 amino acids long. The CDR3 coding sequence is TGTGCCAGCAGCTTAGCCGGACTAGCGGGAAGGGAGACCCAGTACTTC. Protein product: CASSLAGLAGRETQYF.

CDR3 sequence reads: CASSVGGRAYNEQFF. The CDR3, as DNA: TGTGCCAGCAGCGTAGGCGGGAGGGCCTACAATGAGCAGTTCTTC. V and J are TRBV9 and TRBJ2-1, with 9 nucleotides matching TRBD2. This CDR3 is 15 amino acids long. Germline V gene sequence: CDR1 SGDLS, CDR2 YYNGEE. With 0 bases clipped from V and 2 bases from J, the junction kept 0 bases outside the gene matches.